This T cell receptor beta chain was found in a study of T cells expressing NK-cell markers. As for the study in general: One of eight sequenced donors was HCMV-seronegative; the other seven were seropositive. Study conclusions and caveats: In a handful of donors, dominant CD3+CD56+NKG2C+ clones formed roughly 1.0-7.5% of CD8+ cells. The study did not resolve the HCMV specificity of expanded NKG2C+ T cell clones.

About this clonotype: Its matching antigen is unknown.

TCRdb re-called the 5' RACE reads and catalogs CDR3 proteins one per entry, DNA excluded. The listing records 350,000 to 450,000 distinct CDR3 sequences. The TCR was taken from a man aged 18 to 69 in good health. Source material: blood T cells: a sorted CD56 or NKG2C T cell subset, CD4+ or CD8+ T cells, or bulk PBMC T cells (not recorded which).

CDR3: CSATAPNRGLSEKLFF. V usage is TRBV20-1 and J usage is TRBJ1-4; the D gene TCRdb calls, TRBD1, cannot be checked with no DNA. Germline V gene lookup returns CDR1 DFQATT and CDR2 SNEGSKA (reference sequence). This CDR3 comprises 16 residues.